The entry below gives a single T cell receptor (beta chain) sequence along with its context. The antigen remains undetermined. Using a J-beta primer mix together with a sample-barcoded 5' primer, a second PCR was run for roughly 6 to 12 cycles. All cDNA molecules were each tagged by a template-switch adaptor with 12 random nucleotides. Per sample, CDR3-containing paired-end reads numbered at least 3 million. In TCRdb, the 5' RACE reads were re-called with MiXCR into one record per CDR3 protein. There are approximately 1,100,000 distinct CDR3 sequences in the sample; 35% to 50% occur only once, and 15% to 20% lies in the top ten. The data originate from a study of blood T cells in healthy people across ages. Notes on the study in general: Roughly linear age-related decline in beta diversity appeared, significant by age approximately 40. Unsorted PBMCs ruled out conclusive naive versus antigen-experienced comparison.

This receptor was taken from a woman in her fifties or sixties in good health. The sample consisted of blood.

The CDR3 coding sequence is TGTGCCAGCAGTTTAGACGGGGCGTCGAACTATGGCTACACCTTC. Protein sequence: CASSLDGASNYGYTF. The J gene is TRBJ1-2, the V gene TRBV12-3 or TRBV12-4; D is possibly TRBD1 (5 bases). The V and J ends lost 1 base and 2 bases respectively, with 11 bases between them. The CDR3 is made up of 15 amino acids.